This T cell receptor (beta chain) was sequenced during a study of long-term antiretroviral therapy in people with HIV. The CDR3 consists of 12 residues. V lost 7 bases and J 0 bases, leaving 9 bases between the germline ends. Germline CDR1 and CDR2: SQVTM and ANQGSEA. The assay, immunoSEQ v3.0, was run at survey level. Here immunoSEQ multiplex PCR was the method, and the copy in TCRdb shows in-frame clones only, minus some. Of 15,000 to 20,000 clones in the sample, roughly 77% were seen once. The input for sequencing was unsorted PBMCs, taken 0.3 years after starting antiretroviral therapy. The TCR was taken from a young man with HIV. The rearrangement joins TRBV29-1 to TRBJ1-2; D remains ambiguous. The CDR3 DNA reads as TGCAGCGGCAGTGTAACTAACTATGGCTACACCTTC. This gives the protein CSGSVTNYGYTF. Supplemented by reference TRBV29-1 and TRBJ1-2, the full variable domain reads SAVISQKPSRDICQRGTSLTIQCQVDSQVTMMFWYRQQPGQSLTLIATANQGSEATYESGFVIDKFPISRPNLTFSTLTVSNMSPEDSSIYLCSGSVTNYGYTFGSGTRLTVV.